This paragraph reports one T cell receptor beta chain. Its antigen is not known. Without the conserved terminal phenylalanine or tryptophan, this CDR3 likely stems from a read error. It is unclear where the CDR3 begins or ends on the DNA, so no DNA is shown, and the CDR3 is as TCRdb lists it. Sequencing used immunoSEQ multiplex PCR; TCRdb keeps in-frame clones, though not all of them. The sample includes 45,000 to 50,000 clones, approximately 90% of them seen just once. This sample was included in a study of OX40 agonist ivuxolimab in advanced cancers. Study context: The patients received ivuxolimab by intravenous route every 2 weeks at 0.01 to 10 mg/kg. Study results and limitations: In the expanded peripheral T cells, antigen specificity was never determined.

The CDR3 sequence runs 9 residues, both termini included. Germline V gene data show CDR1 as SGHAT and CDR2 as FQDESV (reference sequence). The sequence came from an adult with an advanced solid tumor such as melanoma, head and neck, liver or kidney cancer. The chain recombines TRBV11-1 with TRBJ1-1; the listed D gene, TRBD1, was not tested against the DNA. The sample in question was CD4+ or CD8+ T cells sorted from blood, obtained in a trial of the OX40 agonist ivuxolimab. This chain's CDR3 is CASSFYQGI.